Detailed here is one T cell receptor beta chain. Its antigen is unidentified. TCRdb recomputed calls from the 5' RACE reads with MiXCR, one row per CDR3 protein. The sample contains 450,000 or so distinct CDR3 sequences, roughly a quarter of which appear only once. The sample belongs to a study of CD8 T cells in ankylosing spondylitis. Points from the study as a whole: Made up of eight highly homologous variants, a TCR beta motif appeared characteristic of ankylosing spondylitis blood. In ankylosing spondylitis patients, matched synovial fluid reportedly showed significant enrichment of disease-linked clones.

This sequence originates from a male donor with ankylosing spondylitis. The sample was blood, either unsorted or a sorted T cell fraction (not recorded which).

As DNA, the CDR3 is TGCAGTGCTAGTGCGGGGGTGAATCAGCCCCAGCATTTT. It encodes CSASAGVNQPQHF. This chain joins TRBV20-1 and TRBJ1-5; maybe TRBD1 (5 bases). Germline V gives CDR1 DFQATT, CDR2 SNEGSKA (reference sequence). V was cut by 3 bases and J by 4 bases, with 10 bases left in between. The CDR3 length is 13 residues.